The entry that follows covers one T cell receptor (beta chain) sequence. This clonotype is described as medium-sized (0.01 to 0.1%). Its antigen is not yet known. Within one base of it there is no much larger clone, and no base qualities were kept. The trim is 0 bases for V and 5 bases for J, with a gap of 13 bases between the germline ends. In the germline V gene, CDR1 corresponds to SGHDN and CDR2 to FVKESK. Reading from cysteine to phenylalanine, the CDR3 counts 15 amino acids. The CDR3 DNA has 45 bases and is translated from base 1. This record comes from a study of liver allograft versus peripheral blood T cells (dated by TCRdb to 2019 to 2021). Study-wide context: The study compared T cell receptor repertoires found within transplanted livers against repertoires in the peripheral blood of liver transplant recipients.

What the authors observed across the whole study: T cell receptor repertoires inside liver allografts were reported to be different from the repertoires detected in peripheral blood.

The reads were generated on an Illumina MiSeq. TCRdb's own reprocessing of the public reads used fastp at Q25 and MiXCR and kept productive beta chains. Every CDR3 protein is listed once, alongside the most common genes and DNA of its rows. Present in this sample are over 3,000 distinct CDR3 sequences, about a fifth of which were seen just once. The ten largest clones add up to under 5% of the sample. The sequence links TRBV14 to TRBJ1-1; the D gene lacks a confident call. This receptor was obtained from a human patient who had a liver transplant. After a transplant, the graft donor may have provided part of the T cells. The nucleotide sequence reads as follows: TGTGCCAGCAGCCAAGAGTCCCCCACCTATACTGAAGCTTTCTTT. The translation is CASSQESPTYTEAFF.